This T cell receptor beta chain derives from a study of TIL therapy for anti-PD-1-resistant metastatic lung cancer. Germline-derived CDR1 and CDR2 are SNHLY and FYNNEI. The CDR3 has 12 residues. V was pared by 6 bases and J by 11 bases, with 16 bases between. This was the immunoSEQ v3 assay. Clones were read by immunoSEQ multiplex PCR, and TCRdb kept only the in-frame ones, dropping some. This table has about 100,000 clones, about 71% appearing once. Time point: pre-treatment sample, taken before nivolumab and TIL therapy. Pleural nodules or supraclavicular lymph nodes made up most of the excised metastases sampled. The sample holds one count of this clone.

The receptor comes from a person between 25 and 80 years old with non-small cell lung cancer. Sequences were derived from tumor tissue, sampled at baseline. The genes are TRBV2 and TRBJ1-1; a possible D gene is TRBD1 (6 bases). CDR3 nucleotides: TGTGCCAGCAGGGGGGCCCTAGGGCCTGCTTTCTTT. It encodes CASRGALGPAFF.